This T cell receptor (beta chain) was sequenced for a study of T cell repertoires in cytomegalovirus infection. Study-wide context: Public TCR beta signatures indicated both CMV infection and matching HLA type.

This CDR3 spans 14 amino acids. Trimming took 6 bases from V and 8 from J; bases not matched to a gene: 12. The germline gives CDR1 MDHEN, CDR2 SYDVKM. TCRdb passed the reads through MiXCR, listing each CDR3 protein once. Here the sample spans 150,000 to 200,000 distinct CDR3 sequences, around 15% being singletons. Sequencing input: PBMCs. V and J are TRBV28 and TRBJ2-7; 8 nucleotides match TRBD2. This sequence originates from a human donor in good health (CMV status not recorded). Some clones in this sample may be carry-over from other donors' samples. CDR3 DNA: TGTGCCAGCAGACCCAGCGGGGGCACTACGAAGCAGTACTTC. Translating it yields CASRPSGGTTKQYF. The variable domain in full, with the rest retrieved from reference TRBV28 and TRBJ2-7, is DVKVTQSSRYLVKRTGEKVFLECVQDMDHENMFWYRQDPGLGLRLIYFSYDVKMKEKGDIPEGYSVSREKKERFSLILESASTNQTSMYLCASRPSGGTTKQYFGPGTRLTVT.